Listed below are T cell receptor beta chains from one sample, sequenced in a study of cytomegalovirus exposure and HLA in healthy donors. The protocol was immunoSEQ multiplex PCR, while the TCRdb copy is restricted to in-frame clones and leaves out a portion. This sample has about 170,000 clones, with under 85% found just once. The specimen sequenced was PBMCs. These receptors originate from a young woman in good health and CMV-seropositive. CDR3s include the opening cysteine and the closing phenylalanine or tryptophan. Fields, in order: V gene, J gene, clone size, D gene, CDR3 DNA, CDR3 protein. A D gene is named only where the DNA matches it firmly. Only some rows state a clone size, as once, few, many or a class for expanded clones.

V gene: TRBV6-5
J gene: TRBJ2-1
clone size: NA
D gene: TRBD2
CDR3 DNA: TGTGCCAGCAGTCCTCTAGCGGGGTATTACAATGAGCAGTTCTTC
CDR3 protein: CASSPLAGYYNEQFF

V gene: TRBV27
J gene: TRBJ2-7
clone size: few
D gene: NA
CDR3 DNA: TGTGCCAGCAGTCGGCGGGGGCCCGGGGGGCAGTACTTC
CDR3 protein: CASSRRGPGGQYF

V gene: TRBV4-1
J gene: TRBJ1-5
clone size: NA
D gene: NA
CDR3 DNA: TGCGCCAGCAGCCAAGATCGGAGGGGACAGCCCCAGCATTTT
CDR3 protein: CASSQDRRGQPQHF

V gene: TRBV7-8
J gene: TRBJ2-7
clone size: NA
D gene: TRBD1
CDR3 DNA: TGTGCCAGCAGCTCGACAGGGGGCTTCTCCTACGAGCAGTACTTC
CDR3 protein: CASSSTGGFSYEQYF

V gene: TRBV19
J gene: TRBJ2-3
clone size: few
D gene: NA
CDR3 DNA: TGTGCCAGTAGTATGGCCGGGGCAGATACGCAGTATTTT
CDR3 protein: CASSMAGADTQYF

V gene: TRBV7-7
J gene: TRBJ2-7
clone size: NA
D gene: NA
CDR3 DNA: TGTGCTAGCAGCTTAGGAGAGACCTACGAGCAGTACTTC
CDR3 protein: CASSLGETYEQYF

V gene: TRBV5-4
J gene: TRBJ1-1
clone size: NA
D gene: TRBD1
CDR3 DNA: TGTGCCAGCAGCTCACACCCGACAGGGGTCACTGAAGCTTTCTTT
CDR3 protein: CASSSHPTGVTEAFF

V gene: TRBV9
J gene: TRBJ2-5
clone size: NA
D gene: TRBD2
CDR3 DNA: TGTGCCAGCAGCCAGAGCGGGGGGGAGACCCAGTACTTC
CDR3 protein: CASSQSGGETQYF

V gene: TRBV12-5
J gene: TRBJ1-1
clone size: NA
D gene: NA
CDR3 DNA: TGTGCTAGTGGTTTAGAGTACACTGAAGCTTTCTTT
CDR3 protein: CASGLEYTEAFF

V gene: TRBV10-3
J gene: TRBJ2-1
clone size: NA
D gene: TRBD1
CDR3 DNA: TGTGCCATCAGTGATTTCCCGGGACAGGGGGCCTCCTACAATGAGCAGTTCTTC
CDR3 protein: CAISDFPGQGASYNEQFF

V gene: TRBV7-6
J gene: TRBJ2-2
clone size: NA
D gene: NA
CDR3 DNA: TGTGCCAGCAGCTTAGTTGGTGGAGGAAGGGAGAACACCGGGGAGCTGTTTTTT
CDR3 protein: CASSLVGGGRENTGELFF

V gene: TRBV5-1
J gene: TRBJ2-1
clone size: few
D gene: TRBD2
CDR3 DNA: TGCGCCAGCAGCTTGGTCCCAGCGGGGGGATCCTACAATGAGCAGTTCTTC
CDR3 protein: CASSLVPAGGSYNEQFF

V gene: TRBV7-9
J gene: TRBJ2-3
clone size: NA
D gene: NA
CDR3 DNA: TGTGCCAGCAGCTTAGGTGGAGGGCCCTCAGATACGCAGTATTTT
CDR3 protein: CASSLGGGPSDTQYF

V gene: TRBV4-2
J gene: TRBJ2-7
clone size: few
D gene: TRBD1
CDR3 DNA: TGTGCCAGCAGCCAAGATGAGGGGGCAGGGGGCGAGCAGTACTTC
CDR3 protein: CASSQDEGAGGEQYF

V gene: TRBV5-4
J gene: TRBJ2-1
clone size: few
D gene: TRBD1
CDR3 DNA: TGTGCCAGCAGCTTGGGACAGGGAGACTCCTACAATGAGCAGTTCTTC
CDR3 protein: CASSLGQGDSYNEQFF

V gene: TRBV6-5
J gene: TRBJ2-7
clone size: NA
D gene: NA
CDR3 DNA: TGTGCCAGCGAGCATAGAGCCTACGAGCAGTACTTC
CDR3 protein: CASEHRAYEQYF

V gene: TRBV13
J gene: TRBJ1-4
clone size: NA
D gene: NA
CDR3 DNA: TGTGCCAGCAGCTCGCAGGGGTGGGAAAAACTGTTTTTT
CDR3 protein: CASSSQGWEKLFF

V gene: TRBV28
J gene: TRBJ1-2
clone size: NA
D gene: NA
CDR3 DNA: TGTGCCAGCAGTTTAAGGGACACCCTCTATGGCTACACCTTC
CDR3 protein: CASSLRDTLYGYTF

V gene: TRBV11-2
J gene: TRBJ2-7
clone size: NA
D gene: NA
CDR3 DNA: TGTGCCAGCAGCTTAGATGGGGCAGGCTACGAGCAGTACTTC
CDR3 protein: CASSLDGAGYEQYF

V gene: TRBV9
J gene: TRBJ1-2
clone size: few
D gene: NA
CDR3 DNA: TGTGCCAGCAGGTCAACTAACTATGGCTACACCTTC
CDR3 protein: CASRSTNYGYTF

V gene: TRBV27
J gene: TRBJ2-1
clone size: NA
D gene: TRBD1
CDR3 DNA: TGTGCCAGCAGTTTATCGACAGGGGGGGATGAGCAGTTCTTC
CDR3 protein: CASSLSTGGDEQFF

V gene: TRBV7-2
J gene: TRBJ2-7
clone size: NA
D gene: TRBD1
CDR3 DNA: TGTGCCAGCAGCCAGGACGGGACAGGGATAATTATTGACGAGCAGTACTTC
CDR3 protein: CASSQDGTGIIIDEQYF

V gene: TRBV4-1
J gene: TRBJ2-5
clone size: NA
D gene: TRBD2
CDR3 DNA: TGCGCCAGCAGCCGACTAGCGGGGGGAGAGACCCAGTACTTC
CDR3 protein: CASSRLAGGETQYF

V gene: TRBV30
J gene: TRBJ1-2
clone size: NA
D gene: TRBD1
CDR3 DNA: TGTGCCTGGAGTGTAGAGGACAGGCCTGGTGGCTACACCTTC
CDR3 protein: CAWSVEDRPGGYTF

V gene: TRBV25-1
J gene: TRBJ1-5
clone size: NA
D gene: NA
CDR3 DNA: TGTGCCAGCAGTGAATTCGGTGGGGGGAAGCCCCAGCATTTT
CDR3 protein: CASSEFGGGKPQHF

V gene: TRBV10-3
J gene: TRBJ1-2
clone size: NA
D gene: NA
CDR3 DNA: TGTGCCATCAGTGAGTCGGGAGGTTATGGCTACACCTTC
CDR3 protein: CAISESGGYGYTF

V gene: TRBV6-5
J gene: TRBJ1-1
clone size: few
D gene: NA
CDR3 DNA: TGTGCCAGCAGTTGGGGGGGCACTGAAGCTTTCTTT
CDR3 protein: CASSWGGTEAFF

V gene: TRBV5-6
J gene: TRBJ2-7
clone size: NA
D gene: TRBD1
CDR3 DNA: TGTGCCAGCAGTTCGCCGCTAGCAGGGGGCAAAATCGACGAGCAGTACTTC
CDR3 protein: CASSSPLAGGKIDEQYF

V gene: TRBV5-1
J gene: TRBJ1-6
clone size: NA
D gene: TRBD1
CDR3 DNA: TGCGCCAGCAGCTTGTATGTGACAGGGGATGTCAGGTCCTATAATTCACCCCTCCACTTT
CDR3 protein: CASSLYVTGDVRSYNSPLHF

V gene: TRBV2
J gene: TRBJ1-2
clone size: NA
D gene: NA
CDR3 DNA: TGTGCCAGCAGTTCAATTTCAGGGGATGGCTACACCTTC
CDR3 protein: CASSSISGDGYTF

V gene: TRBV7-4
J gene: TRBJ1-2
clone size: NA
D gene: NA
CDR3 DNA: TGTGCCAGCAGCTTAGGAGCGGAGAAGTGGACAGATAACTATGGCTACACCTTC
CDR3 protein: CASSLGAEKWTDNYGYTF

V gene: TRBV30
J gene: TRBJ2-7
clone size: NA
D gene: TRBD2
CDR3 DNA: TGTGCCTGGACCTCGGGGGGGCAACCCTACGAGCAGTACTTC
CDR3 protein: CAWTSGGQPYEQYF

V gene: TRBV18
J gene: TRBJ1-2
clone size: NA
D gene: TRBD1
CDR3 DNA: TGTGCCAGCTCACGGAACCCGGGACAGGGGAACTATGGCTACACCTTC
CDR3 protein: CASSRNPGQGNYGYTF

V gene: TRBV28
J gene: TRBJ1-1
clone size: NA
D gene: NA
CDR3 DNA: TGTGCCAGCAGTCCCGGGGGGGGGTGGGAAGCTTTCTTT
CDR3 protein: CASSPGGGWEAFF

V gene: TRBV5-4
J gene: TRBJ2-5
clone size: NA
D gene: TRBD2
CDR3 DNA: TGTGCCAGCAGCCCCGGAGGGTCTAGCGGGGGGCAACAAGAGACCCAGTACTTC
CDR3 protein: CASSPGGSSGGQQETQYF

V gene: TRBV28
J gene: TRBJ1-3
clone size: once
D gene: NA
CDR3 DNA: TGTGCCAGCAGTTTACCTTCCAGCTCTGGAAACACCATATATTTT
CDR3 protein: CASSLPSSSGNTIYF

V gene: TRBV11-3
J gene: TRBJ2-7
clone size: few
D gene: TRBD1
CDR3 DNA: TGTGCCAGCAGCTTAGGGGACAGGGGCCTTAACGAGCAGTACTTC
CDR3 protein: CASSLGDRGLNEQYF

V gene: TRBV9
J gene: TRBJ2-4
clone size: once
D gene: NA
CDR3 DNA: TGTGCCAGCAGCCCAACTACACCCAAAAACATTCAGTACTTC
CDR3 protein: CASSPTTPKNIQYF

V gene: TRBV2
J gene: TRBJ2-5
clone size: NA
D gene: NA
CDR3 DNA: TGTGCCAGCATTCCTGGAGGAGGACAAGAGACCCAGTACTTC
CDR3 protein: CASIPGGGQETQYF

V gene: TRBV19
J gene: TRBJ2-3
clone size: NA
D gene: NA
CDR3 DNA: TGTGCCAGTAGTATAGCGGGGGGCACAGATACGCAGTATTTT
CDR3 protein: CASSIAGGTDTQYF

V gene: TRBV2
J gene: TRBJ1-6
clone size: NA
D gene: NA
CDR3 DNA: TGTGCCAGCAGGAGTACAGGAGCCTATAATTCACCCCTCCACTTT
CDR3 protein: CASRSTGAYNSPLHF

V gene: TRBV27
J gene: TRBJ2-7
clone size: NA
D gene: TRBD2
CDR3 DNA: TGTGCCAGCAGTTTTCTAGCGGGGAGCTACGAGCAGTACTTC
CDR3 protein: CASSFLAGSYEQYF

V gene: TRBV9
J gene: TRBJ2-5
clone size: NA
D gene: TRBD1
CDR3 DNA: TGTGCCAGCAGCGTCCGGGACAGGGGGGCCCAAGAGACCCAGTACTTC
CDR3 protein: CASSVRDRGAQETQYF

V gene: TRBV4-2
J gene: TRBJ1-1
clone size: once
D gene: NA
CDR3 DNA: TGTGCCAGCAGCCGACAGGAGAACACTGAAGCTTTCTTT
CDR3 protein: CASSRQENTEAFF

V gene: TRBV30
J gene: TRBJ2-2
clone size: NA
D gene: NA
CDR3 DNA: TGTGCCTGGAGTACGCAAGGGGCAGGGTACACCGGGGAGCTGTTTTTT
CDR3 protein: CAWSTQGAGYTGELFF